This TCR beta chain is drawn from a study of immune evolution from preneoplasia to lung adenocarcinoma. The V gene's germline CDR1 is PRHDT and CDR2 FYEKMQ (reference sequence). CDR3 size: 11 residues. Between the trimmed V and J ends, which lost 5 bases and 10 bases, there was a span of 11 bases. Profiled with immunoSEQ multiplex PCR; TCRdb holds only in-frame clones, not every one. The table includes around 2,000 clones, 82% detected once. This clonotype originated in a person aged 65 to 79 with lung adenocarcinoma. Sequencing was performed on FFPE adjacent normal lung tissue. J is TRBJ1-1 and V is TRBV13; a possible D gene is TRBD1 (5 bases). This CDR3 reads CASSRLGGAFF. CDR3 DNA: TGTGCCAGCAGCAGATTGGGGGGAGCTTTCTTT.